This T cell receptor (beta chain) was recorded in a study of T cell repertoires in cytomegalovirus infection (dated by TCRdb to between 2018 and 2021). A note on the overall study: Because public TCR beta signatures pointed to carriage of CMV infection together with the matching HLA type, the HLA type of each donor mattered for the analysis.

Sequenced on an Illumina HiSeq 1500. TCRdb took the public reads, trimmed them with fastp at Q25, ran MiXCR for clone calling and kept in-frame beta chains. Each entry merges the rows of one CDR3 protein and shows their most common DNA and genes. This sample has about 530,000 distinct CDR3 sequences in its table, and approximately 26% of those were observed once. The leading ten clones occupy about 12% of the sample. A note on this clonotype: Its antigen is currently not known. There are no base qualities to consult, and no much larger clone falls within one base.

Study-wide findings and limitations: In both this cohort and an independent cohort of some 370 donors, the cumulative frequency of public TCR beta family members distinguished carriers of CMV infection plus the relevant HLA type. The ex vivo response was dominated by HLA-C-restricted CMV-specific TCR beta clonotypes, which also provided the single most frequent clonotype in two of eight donors.

V has 7 bases trimmed and J has 8 bases trimmed; junction bases matching no gene number 8. From the cysteine up to the phenylalanine, the CDR3 has a length of 15 residues. Of all the DNA, just the CDR3 is kept, 45 bases in frame from base 1. Taken from the germline V gene, the CDR1 and CDR2 loops are SNHLY and FYNNEI. This receptor was taken from a human donor in good health (CMV status not recorded). Some clones in this sample may be carry-over from other donors' samples. The sample was PBMCs. The chain is encoded by TRBV2 joined to TRBJ2-3, with 14 central nucleotides matching TRBD2. The sequenced DNA is TGTGCCAGCAACTCGGGACTAGCGGGAGTAGTTACGCAGTATTTT. Translation gives CASNSGLAGVVTQYF.